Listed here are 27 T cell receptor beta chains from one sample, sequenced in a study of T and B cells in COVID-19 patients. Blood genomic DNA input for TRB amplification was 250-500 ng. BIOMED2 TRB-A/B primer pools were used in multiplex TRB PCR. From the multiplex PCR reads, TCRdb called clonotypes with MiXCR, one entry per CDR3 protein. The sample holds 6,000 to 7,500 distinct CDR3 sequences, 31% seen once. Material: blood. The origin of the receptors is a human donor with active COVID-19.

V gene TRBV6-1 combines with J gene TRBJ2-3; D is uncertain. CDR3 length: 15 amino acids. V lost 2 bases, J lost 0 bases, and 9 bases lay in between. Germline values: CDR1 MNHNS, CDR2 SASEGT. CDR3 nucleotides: TGTGCCAGCAGTGAATGGCGACGGAGCACAGATACGCAGTATTTT. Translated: CASSEWRRSTDTQYF.

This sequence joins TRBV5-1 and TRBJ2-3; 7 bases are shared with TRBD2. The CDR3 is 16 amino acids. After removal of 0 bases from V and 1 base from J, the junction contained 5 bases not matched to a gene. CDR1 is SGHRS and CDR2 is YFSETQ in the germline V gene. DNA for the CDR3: TGCGCCAGCAGCTTGGTGAGTCTAGCGGGCACAGATACGCAGTATTTT. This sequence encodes CASSLVSLAGTDTQYF.

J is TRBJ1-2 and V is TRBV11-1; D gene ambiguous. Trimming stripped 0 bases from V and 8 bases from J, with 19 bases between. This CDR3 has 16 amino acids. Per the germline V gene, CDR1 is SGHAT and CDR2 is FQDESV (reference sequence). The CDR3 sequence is CASSLAPPRVESGYTF. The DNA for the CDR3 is TGTGCCAGCAGCTTAGCGCCGCCGAGGGTGGAGTCGGGCTACACCTTC.

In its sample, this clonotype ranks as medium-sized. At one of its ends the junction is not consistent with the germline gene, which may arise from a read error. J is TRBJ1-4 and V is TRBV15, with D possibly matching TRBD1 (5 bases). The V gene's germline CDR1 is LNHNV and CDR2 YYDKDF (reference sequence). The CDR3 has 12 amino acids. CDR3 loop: CATSSYRHLGSF. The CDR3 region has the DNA TGTGCCACCAGCAGTTACAGGCACCTTGGGTCTTTT.

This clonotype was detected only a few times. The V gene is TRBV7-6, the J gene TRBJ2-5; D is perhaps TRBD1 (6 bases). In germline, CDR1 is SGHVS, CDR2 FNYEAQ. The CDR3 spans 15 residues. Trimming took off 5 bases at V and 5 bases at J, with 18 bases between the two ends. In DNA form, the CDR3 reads TGTGCCAGCAGCGCCGGACAGCCTGGCTGGGAGACCCAGTACTTC. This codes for CASSAGQPGWETQYF.

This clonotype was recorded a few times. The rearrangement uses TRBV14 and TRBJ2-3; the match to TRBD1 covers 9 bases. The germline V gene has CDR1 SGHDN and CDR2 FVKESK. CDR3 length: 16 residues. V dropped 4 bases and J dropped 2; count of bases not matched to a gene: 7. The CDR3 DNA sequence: TGTGCCAGCAGCCCAGGGACAGGGACTCACACAGATACGCAGTATTTT. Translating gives CASSPGTGTHTDTQYF.

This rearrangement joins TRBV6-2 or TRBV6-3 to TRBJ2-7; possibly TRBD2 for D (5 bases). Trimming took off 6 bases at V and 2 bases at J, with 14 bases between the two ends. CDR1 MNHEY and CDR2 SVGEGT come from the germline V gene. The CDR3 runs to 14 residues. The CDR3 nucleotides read TGTGCCAGCAGACCCTCGAACGGGGCCTACGAGCAGTACGTC. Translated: CASRPSNGAYEQYV.

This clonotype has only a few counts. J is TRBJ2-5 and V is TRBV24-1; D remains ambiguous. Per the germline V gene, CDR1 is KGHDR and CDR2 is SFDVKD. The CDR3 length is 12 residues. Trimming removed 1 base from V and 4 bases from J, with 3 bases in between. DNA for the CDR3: TGTGCCACCAGTGATTTCGGAGAGACCCAGTACTTC. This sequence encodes CATSDFGETQYF.

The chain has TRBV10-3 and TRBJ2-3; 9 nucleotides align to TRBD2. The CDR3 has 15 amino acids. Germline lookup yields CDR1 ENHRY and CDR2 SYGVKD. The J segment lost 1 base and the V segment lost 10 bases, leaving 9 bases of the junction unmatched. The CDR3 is CATGGGGIGTDTQYF. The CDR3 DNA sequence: TGTGCCACAGGCGGGGGGGGGATCGGCACAGATACGCAGTATTTT.

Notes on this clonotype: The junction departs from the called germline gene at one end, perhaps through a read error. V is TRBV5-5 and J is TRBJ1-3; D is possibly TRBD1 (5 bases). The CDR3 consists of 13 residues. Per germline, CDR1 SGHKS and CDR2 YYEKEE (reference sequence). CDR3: CASSLVQGDTIYF. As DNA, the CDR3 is TGCGCCAGCAGCTTAGTACAAGGGGACACCATATATTTT.

DNA of the CDR3: TGTGCCAGCAGTACGACCGGGACAGGGAATTTGTTGGATACGCAGTATTTT. Amino acids: CASSTTGTGNLLDTQYF. The V gene is TRBV27, the J gene TRBJ2-3; 9 nucleotides match TRBD1. The length of the CDR3 is 17 residues. Germline V gene lookup returns CDR1 MNHEY and CDR2 SMNVEV (reference sequence). The ends lost 5 bases at V and 6 bases at J; junction bases unmatched: 15.

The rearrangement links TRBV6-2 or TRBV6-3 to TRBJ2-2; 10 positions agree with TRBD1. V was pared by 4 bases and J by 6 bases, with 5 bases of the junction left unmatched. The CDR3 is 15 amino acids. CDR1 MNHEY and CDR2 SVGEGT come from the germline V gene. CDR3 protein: CASSSGQGVSGELFF. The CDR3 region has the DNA TGTGCCAGCAGTTCCGGACAGGGGGTCTCCGGGGAGCTGTTTTTT.

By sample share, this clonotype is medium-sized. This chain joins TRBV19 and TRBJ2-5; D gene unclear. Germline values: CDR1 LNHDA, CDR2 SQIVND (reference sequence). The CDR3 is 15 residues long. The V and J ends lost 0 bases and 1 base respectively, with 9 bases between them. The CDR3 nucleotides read TGTGCCAGTAGTATAGATCAACGGACCCAAGAGACCCAGTACTTC. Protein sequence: CASSIDQRTQETQYF.

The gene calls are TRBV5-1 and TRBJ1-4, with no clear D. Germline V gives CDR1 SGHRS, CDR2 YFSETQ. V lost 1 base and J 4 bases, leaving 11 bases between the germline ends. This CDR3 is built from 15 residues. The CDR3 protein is CASSLWRHDNEKLFF. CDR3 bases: TGCGCCAGCAGCTTGTGGAGGCATGATAATGAAAAACTGTTTTTT.

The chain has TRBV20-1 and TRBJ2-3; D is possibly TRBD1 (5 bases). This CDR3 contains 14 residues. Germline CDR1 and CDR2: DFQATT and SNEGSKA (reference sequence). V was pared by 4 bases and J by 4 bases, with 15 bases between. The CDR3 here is CSAIRGRVADTQYF. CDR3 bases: TGCAGTGCTATACGCGGCAGGGTAGCAGATACGCAGTATTTT.

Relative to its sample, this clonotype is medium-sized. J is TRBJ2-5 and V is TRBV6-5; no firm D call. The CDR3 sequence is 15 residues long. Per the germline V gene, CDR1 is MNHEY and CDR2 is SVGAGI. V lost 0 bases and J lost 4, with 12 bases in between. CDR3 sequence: CASSYSGGSSETQYF. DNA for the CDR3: TGTGCCAGCAGTTACTCGGGTGGATCCTCAGAGACCCAGTACTTC.

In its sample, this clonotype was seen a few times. The CDR3 DNA reads TGCAGTGGCCGGACTAGCGGGGGCCACAATGAGCAGTTCTTC. Its protein product is CSGRTSGGHNEQFF. The chain combines TRBV20-1 with TRBJ2-1, with 13 bases matching TRBD2. V lost 7 bases to trimming and J lost 5 bases; unmatched junction nucleotides: 5. This CDR3 comprises 14 residues. CDR1 is DFQATT and CDR2 is SNEGSKA in the germline V gene (reference sequence).

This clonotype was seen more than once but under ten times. The CDR3 loop is CASSIRGAGNTIYF. CDR3 coding DNA: TGCGCCAGCAGCATCAGGGGAGCTGGAAACACCATATATTTT. J is TRBJ1-3 and V is TRBV5-1, with D perhaps matching TRBD1 (6 bases). Trimming pared 4 bases from V and 2 bases from J, leaving 10 bases between. The CDR3 has 14 amino acids. CDR1 SGHRS and CDR2 YFSETQ come from the germline V gene.

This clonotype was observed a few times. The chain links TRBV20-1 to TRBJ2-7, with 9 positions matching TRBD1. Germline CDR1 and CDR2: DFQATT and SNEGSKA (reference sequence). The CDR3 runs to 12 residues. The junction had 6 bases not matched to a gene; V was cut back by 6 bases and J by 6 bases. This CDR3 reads CSAPLTGGEQYF. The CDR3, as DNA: TGCAGTGCCCCTCTGACAGGGGGCGAGCAGTACTTC.

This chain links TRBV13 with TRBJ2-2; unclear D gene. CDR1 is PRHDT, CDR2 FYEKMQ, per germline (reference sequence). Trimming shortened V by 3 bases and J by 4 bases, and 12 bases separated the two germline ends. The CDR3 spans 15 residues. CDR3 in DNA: TGTGCCAGCAGCTTCCCCACCGAAATCACCGGGGAGCTGTTTTTT. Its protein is CASSFPTEITGELFF.

The CDR3 bases are TGTGCCAGCTCACCAGTAGCCTACGAGCAGTACTTC. Its protein product is CASSPVAYEQYF. The chain has TRBV18 and TRBJ2-7; D is undetermined. V was cut by 2 bases and J by 2 bases, with 4 bases left in between. The CDR3 has 12 amino acids. The germline V gene encodes CDR1 KGHSH and CDR2 LQKENI.

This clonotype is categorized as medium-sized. The CDR3 DNA reads as TGTGCCAGCAGCTTCTGGCAGGGGGCGTTAGAGACCCAGTACTTC. Amino acid sequence: CASSFWQGALETQYF. This chain connects TRBV5-4 to TRBJ2-5; TRBD1 matches at 8 bases. J gave up 4 bases and V 2 bases, and 7 bases lay outside the gene matches. Germline loops: CDR1 SGHNT, CDR2 YYREEE (reference sequence). The CDR3 is made up of 15 amino acids.

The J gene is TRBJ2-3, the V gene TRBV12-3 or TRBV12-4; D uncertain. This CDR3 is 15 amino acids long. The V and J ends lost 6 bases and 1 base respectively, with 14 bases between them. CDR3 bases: TGTGCCAGCAGCCCCTCGTCCCCGGGCACAGATACGCAGTATTTT. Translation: CASSPSSPGTDTQYF.

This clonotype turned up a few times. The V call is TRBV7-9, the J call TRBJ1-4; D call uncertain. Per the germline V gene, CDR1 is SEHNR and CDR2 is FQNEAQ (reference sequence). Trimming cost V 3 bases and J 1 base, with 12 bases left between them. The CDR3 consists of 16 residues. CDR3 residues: CASSLDPGGTNEKLFF. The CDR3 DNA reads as TGTGCCAGCAGCTTGGATCCCGGAGGAACTAATGAAAAACTGTTTTTT.

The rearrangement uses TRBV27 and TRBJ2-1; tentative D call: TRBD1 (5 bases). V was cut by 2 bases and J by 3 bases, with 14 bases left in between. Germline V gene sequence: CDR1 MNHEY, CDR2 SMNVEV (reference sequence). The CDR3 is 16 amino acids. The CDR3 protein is CASSLGPQGNYNEQFF. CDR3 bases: TGTGCCAGCAGTTTAGGTCCCCAGGGAAACTACAATGAGCAGTTCTTC.

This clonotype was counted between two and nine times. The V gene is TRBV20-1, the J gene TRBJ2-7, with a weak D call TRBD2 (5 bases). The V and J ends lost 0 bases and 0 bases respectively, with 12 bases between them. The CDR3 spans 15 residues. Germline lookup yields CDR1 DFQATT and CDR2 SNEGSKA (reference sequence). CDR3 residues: CSAREGVGSSYEQYF. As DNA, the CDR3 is TGCAGTGCTAGAGAAGGTGTAGGGAGCTCCTACGAGCAGTACTTC.

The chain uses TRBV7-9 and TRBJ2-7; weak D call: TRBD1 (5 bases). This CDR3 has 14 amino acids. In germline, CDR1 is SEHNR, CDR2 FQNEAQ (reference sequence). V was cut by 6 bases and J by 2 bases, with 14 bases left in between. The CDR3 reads CASRWPQAAYEQYV. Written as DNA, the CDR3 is TGTGCCAGCAGGTGGCCACAGGCCGCCTACGAGCAGTACGTC.